This passage covers 23 T cell receptor beta chains from one sample sequenced in a study of immune characterization of retroperitoneal liposarcoma. MiXCR, run by TCRdb on the PCR reads, gives a single entry per CDR3 protein. This sample has some 2,900 distinct CDR3 sequences; around 45% occur once, and the top ten carry under 50%. Material: tumor tissue. These receptor sequences come from a male donor with retroperitoneal liposarcoma.

The V and J genes are TRBV6-5 and TRBJ2-2; 11 nucleotides line up with TRBD2. The germline CDR1 and CDR2 sequences are MNHEY and SVGAGI. The CDR3 length is 16 residues. Trimming took 2 bases from V and 9 from J; bases not matched to a gene: 8. The DNA for the CDR3 is TGTGCCAGCAGTTACGAAGTAGCGGGGGGGACTAGGGAGCTGTTTTTT. The encoded protein is CASSYEVAGGTRELFF.

The V and J genes are TRBV12-3 or TRBV12-4 and TRBJ2-6, with no clear D. The length of the CDR3 is 14 residues. V gave up 6 bases and J gave up 4 bases, with 10 bases separating them. CDR3 sequence reads: CASRPGPGANVLTF. Here the CDR3 DNA reads TGTGCCAGCAGACCAGGTCCCGGGGCCAACGTCCTGACTTTC.

This clonotype has a handful of counts. This sequence joins TRBV11-3 and TRBJ2-2; 10 bases match TRBD1. CDR3 length: 17 residues. Germline CDR1 and CDR2: SGHNT and YENEEA. The J segment lost 1 base and the V segment lost 2 bases, leaving 4 bases of the junction unmatched. The CDR3 loop is CASSLPGTGVNTGELFF. The CDR3 DNA follows: TGTGCCAGCAGCTTACCCGGGACAGGGGTGAACACCGGGGAGCTGTTTTTT. Full variable domain (outside the CDR3, taken from reference TRBV11-3 and TRBJ2-2): EAGVVQSPRYKIIEKKQPVAFWCNPISGHNTLYWYLQNLGQGPELLIRYENEEAVDDSQLPKDRFSAERLKGVDSTLKIQPAELGDSAVYLCASSLPGTGVNTGELFFGEGSRLTVL.

V and J are TRBV7-2 and TRBJ1-3, with D perhaps matching TRBD1 (6 bases). V shed 1 base and J shed 4 bases, with 11 bases lying between them. Germline V gene data show CDR1 as SGHTA and CDR2 as FQGNSA. This CDR3 spans 15 amino acids. CDR3 nucleotide sequence: TGTGCCAGCAGCTTAGGGGGGGGCGGGGGAAACACCATATATTTT. Amino acid sequence: CASSLGGGGGNTIYF. The full variable domain, its missing parts supplied by reference TRBV7-2 and TRBJ1-3, is GAGVSQSPSNKVTEKGKDVELRCDPISGHTALYWYRQSLGQGLEFLIYFQGNSAPDKSGLPSDRFSAERTGGSVSTLTIQRTQQEDSAVYLCASSLGGGGGNTIYFGEGSWLTVV.

The chain couples TRBV7-2 to TRBJ2-4; D gene uncertain. The CDR3 has 15 amino acids. Trimming shortened V by 5 bases and J by 13 bases, and 24 bases separated the two germline ends. CDR1 is SGHTA and CDR2 is FQGNSA in the germline V gene. The CDR3 nucleotides are TGTGCCAGCAGCCTTAGCTGGAGCTCCTACAATGAGCAGTACTTC. Protein: CASSLSWSSYNEQYF.

This clonotype is judged medium-sized. A junction boundary mismatches the germline segment, possibly from a read error. Here the CDR3 DNA reads TGTGCTAGCAGCTTGCCCGACGGCGAGACCCAGTACTTC. Encoded protein: CASSLPDGETQYF. The chain combines TRBV7-7 with TRBJ2-5; D call uncertain. This CDR3 contains 13 residues. Looked up from germline, CDR1 is SSHAT and CDR2 is FNYEAQ (reference sequence).

The chain uses TRBV6-1 and TRBJ2-1, with D possibly matching TRBD2 (5 bases). Germline lookup yields CDR1 MNHNS and CDR2 SASEGT. The CDR3 loop spans 15 amino acids. Between the trimmed V and J ends, which lost 7 bases and 0 bases, there was a span of 13 bases. CDR3 amino acids: CASTEEVSSYNEQFF. CDR3 nucleotide sequence: TGTGCCAGCACCGAGGAGGTGAGCTCCTACAATGAGCAGTTCTTC.

The chain employs TRBV27 and TRBJ2-1; unclear D gene. This CDR3 has 14 residues. Trimming shortened V by 3 bases and J by 1 base, and 7 bases separated the two germline ends. Looked up from germline, CDR1 is MNHEY and CDR2 is SMNVEV (reference sequence). The CDR3 coding sequence is TGTGCCAGCAGTTTGGGCCGATCCTACAATGAGCAGTTCTTC. It yields the protein CASSLGRSYNEQFF.

This clonotype rates as medium-sized. Here the CDR3 reads CASSEGTGAATNEKLFF. DNA of the CDR3: TGTGCCAGCAGTGAAGGGACAGGTGCTGCAACTAATGAAAAACTGTTTTTT. V and J are TRBV6-1 and TRBJ1-4, with 7 bases matching TRBD1. V was pared by 1 base and J by 0 bases, with 5 bases of the junction left unmatched. The CDR3 consists of 17 residues. Germline CDR1 MNHNS, CDR2 SASEGT.

The rearrangement joins TRBV7-6 to TRBJ2-1; D is undetermined. Germline CDR1 reads SGHVS; CDR2 reads FNYEAQ. V lost 5 bases to trimming and J lost 4 bases, with 12 bases between them. The CDR3 is 14 residues long. The CDR3 reads CASSPSGPYNEQFF. The CDR3 region has the DNA TGTGCCAGCAGCCCATCAGGACCGTACAATGAGCAGTTCTTC. The full variable domain, with the rest looked up from reference TRBV7-6 and TRBJ2-1, is GAGVSQSPRYKVTKRGQDVALRCDPISGHVSLYWYRQALGQGPEFLTYFNYEAQQDKSGLPNDRFSAERPEGSISTLTIQRTEQRDSAMYRCASSPSGPYNEQFFGPGTRLTVL.

The V call is TRBV3-1, the J call TRBJ2-1; either TRBD1 or TRBD2 may fit D (5 bases each). Trimming shortened V by 6 bases and J by 9 bases, and 15 bases separated the two germline ends. The CDR3 totals 13 residues. Germline V lookup: CDR1 LGHDT, CDR2 YNNKEL (reference sequence). CDR3 sequence: CASSSRRDGEQFF. CDR3 coding DNA: TGTGCCAGCAGTTCCCGTCGGGACGGTGAGCAGTTCTTC.

In this sample, this clonotype is medium-sized. The chain is built from TRBV7-2 and TRBJ2-7; TRBD2 matches 9 bases. The germline CDR1 and CDR2 sequences are SGHTA and FQGNSA. V shed 1 base, J shed 0 bases, and the junction held 7 bases outside the gene matches. CDR3 length: 17 amino acids. CDR3 protein: CASSLVSLAGSSYEQYF. The CDR3, as DNA: TGTGCCAGCAGCTTAGTCTCTCTAGCGGGAAGCTCCTACGAGCAGTACTTC.

The chain uses TRBV10-2 and TRBJ2-6; no reliable D call. In germline, CDR1 is WSHSY, CDR2 SAAADI. The CDR3 is 15 amino acids. The V gene lost 6 bases and the J gene lost 1 base, with 10 bases spanning the gap. Here the CDR3 DNA reads TGCGCCAGCAGCGCCCAGAATTCTGGGGCCAACGTCCTGACTTTC. It is translated as CASSAQNSGANVLTF.

The chain combines TRBV6-5 with TRBJ2-2; 7 nucleotides align to TRBD1. Germline assignment: CDR1 MNHEY and CDR2 SVGAGI. The V gene end was trimmed by 7 bases and the J gene end by 0 bases; junction bases not matched to a gene: 11. This CDR3 has 17 residues. The DNA for the CDR3 is TGTGCCAGCAACCCGAATGGACAGGCCGCGAACACCGGGGAGCTGTTTTTT. It is translated as CASNPNGQAANTGELFF.

This clonotype is deemed large. The chain carries TRBV4-1 and TRBJ1-4, with 8 bases lining up with TRBD1. CDR3 length equals 15 residues. The J segment lost 8 bases and the V segment lost 5 bases, leaving 10 bases of the junction unmatched. The germline gives CDR1 MGHRA, CDR2 YSYEKL. This CDR3 reads CASSADQGAREKLFF. The CDR3 DNA reads TGCGCCAGCAGCGCCGATCAGGGGGCGCGAGAAAAACTGTTTTTT.

The chain employs TRBV6-6 and TRBJ2-1; 9 nucleotides line up with TRBD2. With 0 bases clipped from V and 9 bases from J, the junction kept 9 bases outside the gene matches. The CDR3 sequence is 16 residues long. In germline, CDR1 is MNHNY, CDR2 SVGAGI (reference sequence). CDR3 DNA: TGTGCCAGCAGTTACTCGAAGGCTAGCGGGACCAGTGAGCAGTTCTTC. Amino acid sequence: CASSYSKASGTSEQFF.

On this clonotype itself: The junction and the germline gene differ at one end; a read error may be behind it. The gene calls are TRBV10-3 and TRBJ2-5; no reliable D call. This CDR3 has 14 amino acids. The germline gives CDR1 ENHRY, CDR2 SYGVKD. In DNA, the CDR3 is TGTGCCATCAGTGAGCGAGAATTCCAAGAGACCCAGGACTTC. Translating gives CAISEREFQETQDF.

This clonotype appeared a few times. The CDR3 loop is CASSGDRQETQYF. The CDR3 coding sequence is TGTGCCAGCAGTGGGGACAGACAAGAGACCCAGTACTTC. The chain carries TRBV6-1 and TRBJ2-1, with 7 bases matching TRBD1. TRBJ2-5 explains the end of the DNA better; the J call may be wrong. CDR3 length: 13 amino acids. Germline values: CDR1 MNHNS, CDR2 SASEGT.

The sample holds one count of this clonotype. This chain joins TRBV7-2 and TRBJ2-5, with D perhaps assigned TRBD1 or TRBD2 (5 bases each). The assigned J gene may be wrong: the sequence end matches TRBJ2-1 better. Looked up from germline, CDR1 is SGHTA and CDR2 is FQGNSA. This CDR3 has 12 amino acids. The CDR3 loop is CASRGGEYEQFF. CDR3 DNA sequence: TGTGCCAGTAGGGGTGGGGAGTATGAGCAGTTCTTC.

This chain uses TRBV12-3 or TRBV12-4 with TRBJ2-5; 11 nucleotides agree with TRBD2. The CDR3 contains 17 residues. V dropped 7 bases and J dropped 2; count of bases not matched to a gene: 12. In nucleotides, the CDR3 is TGTGCCAGCAATTTTTTAGCGGGAGGGTGGGGGCAAGAGACCCAGTACTTC. Encoded protein: CASNFLAGGWGQETQYF.

Only a few counts were recorded for this clonotype. The chain combines TRBV12-5 with TRBJ2-1; no definite D call. CDR1 LGHNT and CDR2 FRNRAP come from the germline V gene. The ends were cut back, 4 bases at V and 6 bases at J, with 7 bases in the middle. This CDR3 comprises 12 residues. CDR3 DNA: TGTGCTAGTGGTTCGGGCCCCAATGAGCAGTTCTTC. Translated: CASGSGPNEQFF.

This clonotype counts as large (0.1 to 1%). This sequence joins TRBV7-2 and TRBJ2-1; 9 bases map to TRBD2. The germline V gene has CDR1 SGHTA and CDR2 FQGNSA. CDR3 size: 16 residues. V dropped 4 bases and J dropped 2; count of bases not matched to a gene: 6. The CDR3 is CASSSKRGDTYNEQFF. The CDR3 bases are TGTGCCAGCAGCTCGAAGCGGGGGGATACCTACAATGAGCAGTTCTTC. Full variable domain (missing parts from reference TRBV7-2 and TRBJ2-1): GAGVSQSPSNKVTEKGKDVELRCDPISGHTALYWYRQSLGQGLEFLIYFQGNSAPDKSGLPSDRFSAERTGGSVSTLTIQRTQQEDSAVYLCASSSKRGDTYNEQFFGPGTRLTVL.

This clonotype was seen once. This sequence joins TRBV6-6 and TRBJ2-5; a weak D match, TRBD2 (6 bases). In germline, CDR1 is MNHNY, CDR2 SVGAGI (reference sequence). The CDR3 totals 13 residues. The V end lost 7 bases, the J end lost 5 bases, and 14 bases lay between the germline ends. CDR3 amino acids: CASKRGAGETQYF. In DNA, the CDR3 is TGTGCCAGCAAACGTGGGGCGGGGGAGACCCAGTACTTC.